The clone carrying this T cell receptor beta chain was observed at least ten times. At one end the junction does not follow the germline gene, possibly because of a read error. The data are from a study of Graves' ophthalmopathy and Graves' hyperthyroidism. Ophthalmopathic donors had moderate-to-severe activity, CAS ≥3 and NOSPECS ≥4, with disease that had lasted under 3 months. The CDR3 covers 11 residues. RNA transcripts provided the template for amplifying TCR beta CDR3 regions. HTBI primers primed a first-round RT-PCR, and a second-round multiplex PCR followed. MiXCR, run by TCRdb on the multiplex PCR reads, gives a single entry per CDR3 protein. The sample consists of hundreds of thousands of distinct CDR3 sequences, roughly 21% of them appearing once.

V gene TRBV12-3 or TRBV12-4 combines with J gene TRBJ1-3; D perhaps matches TRBD1 (6 bases). Material: peripheral blood. The TCR originated in a woman aged 45 to 65 with Graves' ophthalmopathy. The CDR3 here is CGTGSGNTIYF. The CDR3 nucleotides are TGCGGTACAGGGTCAGGAAACACCATATATTTT.